These 5 T cell receptor beta chains came from one sample sequenced in a study of PD-1 blockade in mismatch repair-deficient tumors. Time point described: roughly ten-day in vitro stimulation with candidate neoantigen peptide 5. Sequencing was performed with immunoSEQ multiplex PCR; in TCRdb, only in-frame clones are kept and a portion is missing. The sample includes around 15,000 clones, more than 80% seen only once; the top ten take approximately 9.9%. For these receptors, no antigen is known. The source material was cells cultured in vitro, sampled from a patient treated with pembrolizumab. These receptors all stem from an adult with mismatch repair-deficient cancer.

The rearrangement joins TRBV6-5 to TRBJ2-3; no firm D call. The CDR3 is 11 residues long. The V gene lost 2 bases and the J gene lost 7 bases, with 4 bases spanning the gap. Germline CDR1 MNHEY, CDR2 SVGAGI. CDR3 residues: CASSYQNTQYF. The CDR3 DNA reads as TGTGCCAGCAGTTACCAGAATACGCAGTATTTT.

The chain combines TRBV27 with TRBJ2-1, with TRBD2 matching over 11 bases. The V and J ends lost 8 bases and 7 bases, in that order; junction bases with no gene match: 7. The CDR3 extends over 14 amino acids. Germline values: CDR1 MNHEY, CDR2 SMNVEV (reference sequence). CDR3 in DNA: TGTGCCAGCCAACTAGCGGGAGATATAAATGAGCAGTTCTTC. Amino acids: CASQLAGDINEQFF.

The V and J genes are TRBV6-1 and TRBJ2-7; TRBD1 matches at 8 bases. The germline gives CDR1 MNHNS, CDR2 SASEGT. V lost 7 bases and J lost 2; bases outside the gene matches: 7. The CDR3 runs to 14 residues. The CDR3 region is CASNQDRAAYEQYF. In nucleotides, the CDR3 is TGTGCCAGCAATCAGGACAGGGCCGCCTACGAGCAGTACTTC.

V usage is TRBV27 and J usage is TRBJ2-7; 14 positions agree with TRBD2. The CDR3 totals 16 residues. Trimming removed 5 bases from V and 6 bases from J; junction bases left unmatched: 9. In germline, CDR1 is MNHEY, CDR2 SMNVEV (reference sequence). CDR3 region: CASSPSGLAGGGEQYF. The CDR3 coding sequence is TGTGCCAGCAGTCCCAGCGGACTAGCGGGAGGCGGCGAGCAGTACTTC.

The chain joins TRBV7-3 to TRBJ2-1, with TRBD2 as a possible D gene (6 bases). CDR3 length equals 15 residues. Trimming removed 2 bases from V and 9 bases from J, with 17 bases in between. Germline assignment: CDR1 SGHTA and CDR2 FQGTGA. The CDR3 region has the DNA TGTGCCAGCAGCTTACTGTCCCCGGGGGTGAGTGAGCAGTTCTTC. This codes for CASSLLSPGVSEQFF.